This is a list of T cell receptor beta chains from one sample in a study of cytomegalovirus exposure and HLA in healthy donors. TCRdb's copy holds only in-frame clones and misses some; the assay was immunoSEQ multiplex PCR. The repertoire has approximately 97,000 clones, approximately 82% of them found once; the top ten carry approximately 2.8%. The specimen was PBMCs. These receptors were taken from a man aged 35 to 55 in good health and CMV-seronegative. Each CDR3 is given with its conserved first and last residue. A D gene is named only where the DNA matches it firmly. Expanded clones get a size class; other rows say once, few or many, or leave the size out.

TRBJ2-1 | TRBV7-9 | - | - | CASSLTQGEQFF | TGTGCCAGCAGCTTGACCCAGGGTGAGCAGTTCTTC
TRBJ1-6 | TRBV11-2 | few | - | CASSSGNSPLHF | TGTGCCAGCTCGTCGGGAAATTCACCCCTCCACTTT
TRBJ1-1 | TRBV5-1 | few | TRBD1 | CASSSSGGINTEAFF | TGCGCCAGCAGCTCTTCAGGGGGAATCAACACTGAAGCTTTCTTT
TRBJ2-5 | TRBV4-1 | - | - | CASKGADGGAQETQYF | TGCGCCAGCAAAGGAGCGGACGGGGGAGCCCAAGAGACCCAGTACTTC
TRBJ1-1 | TRBV5-1 | - | TRBD1 | CASTESGGTEAFF | TGCGCCAGCACCGAATCAGGGGGCACTGAAGCTTTCTTT
TRBJ1-2 | TRBV6-5 | - | TRBD1 | CASRPQGANGYTF | TGTGCCAGCAGACCACAGGGGGCTAATGGCTACACCTTC
TRBJ1-1 | TRBV30 | - | - | CAWSSSGMNTEAFF | TGTGCCTGGAGCAGCTCAGGGATGAACACTGAAGCTTTCTTT
TRBJ1-2 | TRBV7-9 | - | TRBD1 | CASSPRGTGTYGYTF | TGTGCCAGCAGCCCCAGGGGGACAGGGACCTATGGCTACACCTTC
TRBJ1-1 | TRBV9 | once | - | CASSAFAAGTEAFF | TGTGCCAGCAGCGCCTTCGCCGCGGGCACTGAAGCTTTCTTT
TRBJ2-7 | TRBV7-3 | few | TRBD2 | CASSLMAGDVREQYF | TGTGCCAGCAGCTTGATGGCGGGGGACGTACGCGAGCAGTACTTC
TRBJ2-3 | TRBV7-3 | - | TRBD2 | CASSDLAGLGADTQYF | TGTGCCAGCAGCGACCTAGCGGGGCTCGGCGCAGATACGCAGTATTTT
TRBJ2-7 | TRBV5-4 | once | TRBD2 | CASSRETSGAYEQYF | TGTGCCAGCAGCCGAGAGACTAGCGGGGCCTACGAGCAGTACTTC
TRBJ2-7 | TRBV6-6 | - | TRBD2 | CASSPGGSSYEQYF | TGTGCCAGCAGCCCGGGGGGAAGCTCCTACGAGCAGTACTTC
TRBJ1-2 | TRBV6-5 | once | - | CASSFSREGYTF | TGTGCCAGCAGTTTCTCCAGGGAAGGCTACACCTTC
TRBJ2-1 | TRBV4-1 | - | TRBD2 | CASRLGLAGSNEQFF | TGCGCCAGCAGGCTTGGACTAGCGGGGTCCAATGAGCAGTTCTTC
TRBJ2-3 | TRBV5-1 | few | TRBD2 | CASSPSDSGVDTQYF | TGCGCCAGCAGCCCCAGTGATAGCGGGGTAGATACGCAGTATTTT
TRBJ1-2 | TRBV11-3 | - | - | CASTGVTYGYTF | TGTGCCAGCACAGGGGTTACTTATGGCTACACCTTC
TRBJ1-2 | TRBV6-5 | once | - | CASSYAQGNGYTF | TGTGCCAGCAGTTACGCCCAGGGGAATGGCTACACCTTC
TRBJ2-1 | TRBV4-1 | - | TRBD2 | CASSQDVSSGGAVSYNEQFF | TGCGCCAGCAGCCAAGATGTGTCTAGCGGGGGGGCTGTTTCCTACAATGAGCAGTTCTTC
TRBJ1-2 | TRBV7-2 | - | - | CASSLVGGEHGYTF | TGTGCCAGCAGCTTAGTCGGGGGTGAGCATGGCTACACCTTC
TRBJ2-7 | TRBV9 | once | TRBD2 | CASSSGELYEQYF | TGTGCCAGCAGCAGCGGGGAACTCTACGAGCAGTACTTC
TRBJ1-1 | TRBV7-8 | - | - | CASSLAQALTNTEAFF | TGTGCCAGCAGCTTAGCTCAGGCCTTGACGAACACTGAAGCTTTCTTT
TRBJ1-5 | TRBV15 | - | TRBD1 | CATSVRTGGLNQPQHF | TGTGCCACCAGCGTCCGGACAGGGGGCCTCAATCAGCCCCAGCATTTT
TRBJ1-1 | TRBV7-2 | - | - | CASSLSARATEAFF | TGTGCCAGCAGCTTATCCGCCAGGGCCACTGAAGCTTTCTTT
TRBJ1-6 | TRBV6-1 | - | - | CASSEWGPGTAGNSPLHF | TGTGCCAGCAGTGAATGGGGCCCTGGTACGGCTGGAAATTCACCCCTCCACTTT
TRBJ2-1 | TRBV5-6 | once | - | CASSSWWAIYNEQFF | TGTGCCAGCAGCTCTTGGTGGGCAATATACAATGAGCAGTTCTTC
TRBJ1-6 | TRBV27 | - | - | CASGIPRTANNSPLHF | TGTGCCAGCGGTATCCCCCGGACAGCGAATAATTCACCCCTCCACTTT
TRBJ2-1 | TRBV14 | once | - | CASSQASARGVNEQFF | TGTGCCAGCAGCCAAGCTTCGGCCAGGGGGGTGAATGAGCAGTTCTTC
TRBJ1-5 | TRBV2 | - | TRBD1 | CASNQGVSNQPQHF | TGTGCCAGCAATCAGGGGGTTAGCAATCAGCCCCAGCATTTT
TRBJ1-1 | TRBV4-1 | - | - | CASSLAGNTEAFF | TGCGCCAGCAGCCTCGCAGGGAACACTGAAGCTTTCTTT
TRBJ2-3 | TRBV10-1 | once | - | CASARQRTSTDTQYF | TGCGCCAGCGCTCGACAGAGAACTAGCACAGATACGCAGTATTTT
TRBJ1-2 | TRBV4-1 | - | - | CASRRPGGVGGYTF | TGCGCCAGCAGGCGTCCGGGAGGGGTAGGTGGCTACACCTTC
TRBJ2-1 | TRBV5-1 | - | TRBD1 | CASSFAGQGAGEQFF | TGCGCCAGCAGCTTCGCCGGACAGGGGGCCGGTGAGCAGTTCTTC
TRBJ2-3 | TRBV4-3 | - | - | CASSGRTEHTDTQYF | TGCGCCAGCAGCGGGCGGACAGAGCACACAGATACGCAGTATTTT
TRBJ2-5 | TRBV7-3 | - | - | CASSIYREETQYF | TGTGCCAGCAGTATATACAGGGAAGAGACCCAGTACTTC
TRBJ2-7 | TRBV7-9 | once | TRBD1 | CSSSSPSSRQGFSYEQYF | TGTTCCAGCAGCTCACCATCTTCACGACAGGGCTTCTCCTACGAGCAGTACTTC
TRBJ2-5 | TRBV4-2 | - | TRBD2 | CASSQDPSGGLETQYF | TGTGCCAGCAGCCAAGATCCCAGCGGGGGGCTAGAGACCCAGTACTTC
TRBJ2-7 | TRBV18 | - | - | CASSPDRGAYEQYF | TGTGCCAGCTCACCAGACCGCGGGGCCTACGAGCAGTACTTC
TRBJ1-2 | TRBV30 | once | TRBD1 | CAWAQDRMRGYTF | TGTGCCTGGGCCCAGGACAGGATGAGGGGCTACACCTTC
TRBJ2-1 | TRBV5-8 | - | - | CASSLRGQQNNEQFF | TGTGCCAGCAGCTTAAGGGGTCAACAGAACAATGAGCAGTTCTTC
TRBJ1-1 | TRBV12-5 | - | TRBD1 | CASGLRHGTGPNTEAFF | TGTGCTAGTGGTTTGCGGCACGGGACAGGCCCTAACACTGAAGCTTTCTTT
TRBJ2-7 | TRBV6-4 | - | TRBD1 | CASSAQGTGGIIAYEQYF | TGTGCCAGCAGTGCCCAGGGGACAGGGGGTATTATCGCCTACGAGCAGTACTTC
TRBJ1-1 | TRBV7-9 | - | - | CASRWGEAEAFF | TGTGCCAGCAGGTGGGGGGAGGCTGAAGCTTTCTTT
TRBJ1-4 | TRBV18 | - | TRBD1 | CASSPSTGISEKLFF | TGTGCCAGCTCACCCTCGACAGGGATTAGCGAAAAACTGTTTTTT
TRBJ1-3 | TRBV6-5 | - | TRBD1 | CASSPDRAVGNTIYF | TGTGCCAGCAGTCCAGACAGGGCGGTAGGAAACACCATATATTTT
TRBJ2-1 | TRBV5-1 | once | - | CASSETSAGEQFF | TGCGCCAGCAGCGAGACTAGTGCGGGTGAGCAGTTCTTC
TRBJ2-3 | TRBV7-2 | once | TRBD2 | CASSLKRLAGGNTDTQYF | TGTGCCAGCAGCTTAAAGAGACTAGCGGGGGGAAACACAGATACGCAGTATTTT
TRBJ1-2 | TRBV2 | - | - | CASSVQINYGYTF | TGTGCCAGCAGTGTCCAAATTAACTATGGCTACACCTTC
TRBJ1-6 | TRBV6-1 | - | - | CASSKVSTAHNSPLHF | TGTGCCAGCAGTAAAGTATCGACAGCCCATAATTCACCCCTCCACTTT
TRBJ2-2 | TRBV5-6 | - | - | CASSLLSAANTGELFF | TGTGCCAGCAGCCTGTTAAGTGCCGCTAACACCGGGGAGTTGTTTTTT
TRBJ2-7 | TRBV25-1 | - | TRBD1 | CASSPGTGGGFSYEQYF | TGTGCCAGCAGTCCGGGGACAGGCGGCGGGTTCTCCTACGAGCAGTACTTC
TRBJ1-2 | TRBV5-6 | - | TRBD1 | CASSPGTVAWGGYTF | TGTGCCAGCAGCCCAGGGACAGTTGCGTGGGGTGGCTACACCTTC
TRBJ2-3 | TRBV10-3 | few | TRBD1 | CAILGQGTDTQYF | TGTGCCATCCTTGGACAGGGGACAGATACGCAGTATTTT
TRBJ2-4 | TRBV7-7 | - | TRBD1 | CASTPGTGAKNIQYF | TGTGCTAGCACGCCCGGGACAGGGGCCAAAAACATTCAGTACTTC
TRBJ2-2 | TRBV6-6 | - | - | CASSTGRGANTGELFF | TGTGCCAGCAGTACGGGGAGGGGGGCGAACACCGGGGAGCTGTTTTTT